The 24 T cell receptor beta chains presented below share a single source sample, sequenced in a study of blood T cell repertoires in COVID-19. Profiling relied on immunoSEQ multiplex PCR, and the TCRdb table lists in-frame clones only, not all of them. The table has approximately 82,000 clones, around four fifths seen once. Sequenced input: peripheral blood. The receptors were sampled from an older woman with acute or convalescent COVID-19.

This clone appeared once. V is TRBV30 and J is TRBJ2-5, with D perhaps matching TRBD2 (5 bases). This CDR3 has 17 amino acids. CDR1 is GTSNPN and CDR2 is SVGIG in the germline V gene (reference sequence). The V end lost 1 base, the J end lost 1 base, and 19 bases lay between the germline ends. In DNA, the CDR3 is TGTGCCTGGAGTGGCCCGCGGGTTAGCGCCTCCCAAGAGACCCAGTACTTC. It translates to CAWSGPRVSASQETQYF.

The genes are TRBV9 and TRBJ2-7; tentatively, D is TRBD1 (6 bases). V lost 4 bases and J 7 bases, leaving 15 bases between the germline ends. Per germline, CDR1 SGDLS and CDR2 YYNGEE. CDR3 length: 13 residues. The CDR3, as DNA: TGTGCCAGCAGCCCGCAGGGGTCAGGGGAGCAGTACTTC. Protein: CASSPQGSGEQYF.

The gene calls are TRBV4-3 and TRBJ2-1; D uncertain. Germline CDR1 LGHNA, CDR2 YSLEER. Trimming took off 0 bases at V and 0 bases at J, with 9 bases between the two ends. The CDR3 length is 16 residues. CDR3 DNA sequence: TGCGCCAGCAGCCAAGATTCTACCCTCTCCTACAATGAGCAGTTCTTC. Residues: CASSQDSTLSYNEQFF.

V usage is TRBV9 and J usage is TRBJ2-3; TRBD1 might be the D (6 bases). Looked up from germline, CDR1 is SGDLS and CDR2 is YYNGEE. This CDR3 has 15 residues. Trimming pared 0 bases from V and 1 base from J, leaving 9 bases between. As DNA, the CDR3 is TGTGCCAGCAGCGTAGGAGGGGGACGCACAGATACGCAGTATTTT. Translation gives CASSVGGGRTDTQYF.

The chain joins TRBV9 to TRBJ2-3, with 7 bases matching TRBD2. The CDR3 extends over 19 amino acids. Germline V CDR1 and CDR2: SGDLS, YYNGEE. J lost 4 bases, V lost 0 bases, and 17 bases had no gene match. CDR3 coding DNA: TGTGCCAGCAGCGTAGGCCCCTCCGGGGGGACCCTTCCCCCAGATACGCAGTATTTT. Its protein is CASSVGPSGGTLPPDTQYF.

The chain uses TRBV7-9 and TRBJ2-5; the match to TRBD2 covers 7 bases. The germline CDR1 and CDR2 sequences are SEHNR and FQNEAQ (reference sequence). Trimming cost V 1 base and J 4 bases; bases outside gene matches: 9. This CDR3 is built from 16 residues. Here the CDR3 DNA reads TGTGCCAGCAGCTTAGGGGCGGGAGAGGCAAGAGAGACCCAGTACTTC. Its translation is CASSLGAGEARETQYF.

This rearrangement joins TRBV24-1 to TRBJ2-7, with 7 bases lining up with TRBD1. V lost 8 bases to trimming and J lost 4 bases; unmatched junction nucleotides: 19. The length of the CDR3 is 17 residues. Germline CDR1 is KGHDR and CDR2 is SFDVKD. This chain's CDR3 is CATMLPGQQSFYYEQYF. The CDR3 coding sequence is TGTGCCACCATGCTCCCGGGACAGCAAAGTTTCTATTACGAGCAGTACTTC.

The CDR3 spells CASSYYRPGQGYGYTF. For the CDR3, the DNA is TGTGCCAGCAGTTACTACAGACCGGGACAGGGCTATGGCTACACCTTC. V is TRBV6-5 and J is TRBJ1-2, with TRBD1 matching 9 bases. Germline assignment: CDR1 MNHEY and CDR2 SVGAGI. Germline trimming cut 1 base from V and 4 bases from J; bases unmatched to any gene: 7. The CDR3 length is 16 residues.

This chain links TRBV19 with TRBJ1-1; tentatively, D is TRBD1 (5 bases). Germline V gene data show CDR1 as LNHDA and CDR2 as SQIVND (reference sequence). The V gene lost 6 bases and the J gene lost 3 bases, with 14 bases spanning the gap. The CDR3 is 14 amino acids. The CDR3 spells CASRAYQGHTEAFF. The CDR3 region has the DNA TGTGCCAGTAGGGCTTATCAGGGCCACACTGAAGCTTTCTTT.

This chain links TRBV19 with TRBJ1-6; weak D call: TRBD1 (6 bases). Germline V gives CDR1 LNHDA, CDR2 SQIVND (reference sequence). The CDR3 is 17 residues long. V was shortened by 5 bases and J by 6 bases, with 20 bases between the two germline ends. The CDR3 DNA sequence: TGTGCCAGTAGTTCACCGGGACATACGACTCCTAATTCACCCCTCCACTTT. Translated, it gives CASSSPGHTTPNSPLHF.

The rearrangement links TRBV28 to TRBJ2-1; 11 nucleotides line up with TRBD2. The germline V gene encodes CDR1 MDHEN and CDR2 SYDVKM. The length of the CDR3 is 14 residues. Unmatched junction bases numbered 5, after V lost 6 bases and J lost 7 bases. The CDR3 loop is CASRLAGGPNEQFF. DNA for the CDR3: TGTGCCAGCAGGTTAGCGGGAGGGCCTAATGAGCAGTTCTTC.

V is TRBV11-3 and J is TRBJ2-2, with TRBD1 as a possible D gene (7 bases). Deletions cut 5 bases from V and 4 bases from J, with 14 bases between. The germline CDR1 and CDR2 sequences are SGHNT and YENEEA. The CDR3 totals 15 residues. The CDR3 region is CASSKDREVTGELFF. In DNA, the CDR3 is TGTGCCAGCAGCAAAGACAGGGAGGTCACCGGGGAGCTGTTTTTT.

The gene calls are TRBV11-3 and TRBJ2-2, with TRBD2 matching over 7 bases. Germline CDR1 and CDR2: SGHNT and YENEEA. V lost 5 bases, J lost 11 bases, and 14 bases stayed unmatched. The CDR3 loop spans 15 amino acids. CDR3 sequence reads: CASSPSSAWGGELFF. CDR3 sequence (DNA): TGTGCCAGCAGCCCCTCATCAGCGTGGGGGGGAGAGCTGTTTTTT.

The CDR3 protein is CASSEAGGYTGELFF. The CDR3 coding sequence is TGTGCCAGCAGTGAAGCAGGAGGCTACACCGGGGAGCTGTTTTTT. The chain recombines TRBV6-1 with TRBJ2-2, with D perhaps matching TRBD2 (5 bases). This CDR3 has 15 residues. The germline CDR1 and CDR2 sequences are MNHNS and SASEGT. Trimming removed 0 bases at V and 3 bases at J, with 8 bases between.

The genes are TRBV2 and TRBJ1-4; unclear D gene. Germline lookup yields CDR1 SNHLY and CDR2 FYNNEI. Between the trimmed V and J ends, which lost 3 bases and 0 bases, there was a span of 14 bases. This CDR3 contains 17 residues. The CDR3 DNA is TGTGCCAGCAGTGAGCGGGGAGCTGCTACAACTAATGAAAAACTGTTTTTT. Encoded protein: CASSERGAATTNEKLFF.

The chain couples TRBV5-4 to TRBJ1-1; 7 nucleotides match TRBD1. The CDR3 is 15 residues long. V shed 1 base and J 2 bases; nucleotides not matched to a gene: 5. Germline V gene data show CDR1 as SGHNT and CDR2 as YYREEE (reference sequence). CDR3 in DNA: TGTGCCAGCAGCTTGAGACAGGGCGGAAACACTGAAGCTTTCTTT. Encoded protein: CASSLRQGGNTEAFF.

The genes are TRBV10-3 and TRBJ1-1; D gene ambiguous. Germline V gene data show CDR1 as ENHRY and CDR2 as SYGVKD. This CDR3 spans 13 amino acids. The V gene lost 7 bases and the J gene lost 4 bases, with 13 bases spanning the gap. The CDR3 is CAIKETALTEAFF. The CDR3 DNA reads TGTGCCATCAAGGAAACAGCCCTCACTGAAGCTTTCTTT.

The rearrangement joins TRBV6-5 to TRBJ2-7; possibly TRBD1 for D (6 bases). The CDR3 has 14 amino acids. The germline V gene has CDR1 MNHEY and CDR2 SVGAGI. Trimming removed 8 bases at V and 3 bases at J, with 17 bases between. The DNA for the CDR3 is TGTGCCAGCTACCAAAGAGACAGGAACTACGAGCAGTACTTC. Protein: CASYQRDRNYEQYF.

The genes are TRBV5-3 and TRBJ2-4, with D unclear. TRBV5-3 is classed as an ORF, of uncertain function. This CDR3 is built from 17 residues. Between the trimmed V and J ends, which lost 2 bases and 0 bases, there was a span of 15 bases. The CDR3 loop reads CARSFGHERLAKNIQYF. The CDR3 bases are TGTGCCAGAAGCTTTGGCCACGAAAGACTAGCCAAAAACATTCAGTACTTC.

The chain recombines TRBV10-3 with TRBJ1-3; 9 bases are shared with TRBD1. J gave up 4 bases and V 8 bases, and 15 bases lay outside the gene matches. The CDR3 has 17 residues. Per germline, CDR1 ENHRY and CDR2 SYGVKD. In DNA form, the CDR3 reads TGTGCCATCGAGGTCCGGACAGGGGTGTCAGGAGGAAACACCATATATTTT. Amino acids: CAIEVRTGVSGGNTIYF.

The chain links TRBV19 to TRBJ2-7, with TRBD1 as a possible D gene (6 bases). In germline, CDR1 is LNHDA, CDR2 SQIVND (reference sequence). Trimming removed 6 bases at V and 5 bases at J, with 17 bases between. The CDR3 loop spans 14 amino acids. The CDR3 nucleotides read TGTGCCAGTAGGGACTCCGGCAGGGGCCACGAGCAGTACTTC. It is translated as CASRDSGRGHEQYF.

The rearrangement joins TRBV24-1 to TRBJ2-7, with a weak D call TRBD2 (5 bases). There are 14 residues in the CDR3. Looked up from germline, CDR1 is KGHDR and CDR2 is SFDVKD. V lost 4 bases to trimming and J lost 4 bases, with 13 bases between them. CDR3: CATSDNRESYEQYF. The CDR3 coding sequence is TGTGCCACCAGTGACAACCGGGAATCATACGAGCAGTACTTC.

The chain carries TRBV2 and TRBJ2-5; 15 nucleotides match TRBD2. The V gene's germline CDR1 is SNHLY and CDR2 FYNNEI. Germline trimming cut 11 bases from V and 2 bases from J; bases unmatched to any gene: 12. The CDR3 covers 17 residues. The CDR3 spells CALKGGLAGGGQETQYF. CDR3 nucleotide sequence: TGTGCCTTAAAAGGGGGACTAGCGGGAGGAGGTCAAGAGACCCAGTACTTC.

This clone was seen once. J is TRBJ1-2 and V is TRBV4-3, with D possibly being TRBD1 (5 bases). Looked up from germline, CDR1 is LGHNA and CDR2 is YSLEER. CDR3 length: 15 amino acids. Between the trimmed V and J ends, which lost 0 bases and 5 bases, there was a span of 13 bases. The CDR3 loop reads CASSQDLQTAYGYTF. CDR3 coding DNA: TGCGCCAGCAGCCAAGACTTACAGACAGCATATGGCTACACCTTC.